The rows below give T cell receptor beta chains drawn from one sample of a study of cytomegalovirus exposure and HLA in healthy donors. Measured with immunoSEQ multiplex PCR; TCRdb has only the in-frame clones, and not every one. The sample shows under 200,000 clones, about 77% of them seen only once. The sample taken for sequencing was PBMCs. The receptors shown here come from a male donor in good health and CMV-seropositive. Both conserved end residues are part of each CDR3. Fields, in order: CDR3 DNA, CDR3 protein, J gene, clone size, V gene, D gene. The D gene is left open where the match is weak. A row's size may be missing; if present it is once, few, many or a size class.

TGTGCCAGCAGCTTCGGGACAGATAACTGGGAGACCCAGTACTTC,CASSFGTDNWETQYF,TRBJ2-5,once,TRBV5-5,TRBD1
TGTGCCAGCAGCCCACCGGGGGGCGGGGCTAGCACAGATACGCAGTATTTT,CASSPPGGGASTDTQYF,TRBJ2-3,-,TRBV7-9,-
TGTGCCATCAGACCTAGCGGGGGGGCCAATGAGCAGTTCTTC,CAIRPSGGANEQFF,TRBJ2-1,few,TRBV10-3,TRBD2
TGTGCCTGGAGCAGCGGGTCCTACGAGCAGTACTTC,CAWSSGSYEQYF,TRBJ2-7,-,TRBV30,-
TGTGCCAGCAGTTTATCGAGGGGGGGTACTGAAGCTTTCTTT,CASSLSRGGTEAFF,TRBJ1-1,-,TRBV27,-
TGTGCCAGCAGCTTAACGGCGGGGACCTACGAGCAGTACTTC,CASSLTAGTYEQYF,TRBJ2-7,few,TRBV7-3,-
TGTGCCAGCAGCTTGGACAGGTCTGGAAACACCATATATTTT,CASSLDRSGNTIYF,TRBJ1-3,-,TRBV5-4,-
TGTGCTAGTGGCCTCGGGAGTCGGCCTACCATCTATGGCTACACCTTC,CASGLGSRPTIYGYTF,TRBJ1-2,-,TRBV12-5,-
TGTGCCAGCAGCCGGGTAGCGGGGGGATCCCTTTACGAGCAGTACTTC,CASSRVAGGSLYEQYF,TRBJ2-7,-,TRBV9,TRBD2
TGTGCCAGCAGTTTAATAGCCTCTGGGGCCAACGTCCTGACTTTC,CASSLIASGANVLTF,TRBJ2-6,-,TRBV27,-
TGTGCCAGCAGTCCCGACAGGGGGCAAAATTCACCCCTCCACTTT,CASSPDRGQNSPLHF,TRBJ1-6,-,TRBV6-5,TRBD1
TGCAGCGGCAGAAGCAATGAGCAGTTCTTC,CSGRSNEQFF,TRBJ2-1,-,TRBV29-1,-
TGTGCCAGCAGCTTTCTGACAGGGGCCAACGAGCAGTACTTC,CASSFLTGANEQYF,TRBJ2-7,-,TRBV11-2,TRBD1
TGTGCCTGGAGTAACAGGGGAGTGGATGGCTACACCTTC,CAWSNRGVDGYTF,TRBJ1-2,-,TRBV30,TRBD1
TGTGCCAGCAGCTTAGGGCCCGCATACCAAGAGACCCAGTACTTC,CASSLGPAYQETQYF,TRBJ2-5,-,TRBV7-8,-
TGCAGCGTCCCTATAGGGGGAGATAACTATGGCTACACCTTC,CSVPIGGDNYGYTF,TRBJ1-2,-,TRBV29-1,-
TGTGCCAGTAGTAAGATTATGGGCCCCACGTCTTATGGCTACACCTTC,CASSKIMGPTSYGYTF,TRBJ1-2,-,TRBV19,-
TGTGCCAGCAGTTACGGGAGGACAGGGAAGAACACTGAAGCTTTCTTT,CASSYGRTGKNTEAFF,TRBJ1-1,-,TRBV6-6,TRBD1
TGTGCCAGCAGCCTCCCGGGACAGGGTAATGAAAAACTGTTTTTT,CASSLPGQGNEKLFF,TRBJ1-4,-,TRBV7-9,TRBD1
TGTTCCAGCAGCCAGGGACAGGAAGCTTTCTTT,CSSSQGQEAFF,TRBJ1-1,-,TRBV7-9,TRBD1
TGTGCCAGCAGCCAAGGAGTTCGGGAAAACACTGAAGCTTTCTTT,CASSQGVRENTEAFF,TRBJ1-1,-,TRBV4-2,-
TGTGCCAGCAGTAGACTAAACGGTATTACAGATACGCAGTATTTT,CASSRLNGITDTQYF,TRBJ2-3,-,TRBV2,-
TGTGCCATCAGTCAGACAGGGCGGAACACTGAAGCTTTCTTT,CAISQTGRNTEAFF,TRBJ1-1,-,TRBV10-3,TRBD1
TGTGCCAGCAGCCCTTCCCCGGGACAGGGGGACTATGGCTACACCTTC,CASSPSPGQGDYGYTF,TRBJ1-2,-,TRBV7-2,TRBD1
TGTGCCAGCAGTTACGGGACAGCTAATTCACCCCTCCACTTT,CASSYGTANSPLHF,TRBJ1-6,-,TRBV6-5,TRBD1
TGTGCCAGCAGTGAGAGGTCAGGGGGTGTTCAGCCCCAGCATTTT,CASSERSGGVQPQHF,TRBJ1-5,-,TRBV2,TRBD1
TGTGCCAGCAGCTTGCCAGGGCTGGGGGGTTCAGGTGGCTACACCTTC,CASSLPGLGGSGGYTF,TRBJ1-2,-,TRBV5-4,-
TGCGCCAGCAGTAACAGGGGCGAAGCTTATGGCTACACCTTC,CASSNRGEAYGYTF,TRBJ1-2,-,TRBV10-2,TRBD1
TGCGCCAGCAGCTGGAGGGCGACAACGTACACCGGGGAGCTGTTTTTT,CASSWRATTYTGELFF,TRBJ2-2,-,TRBV5-1,-
TGTGCCAGCTCACCCCTGGCGGGGGCCTCGAACACCGGGGAGCTGTTTTTT,CASSPLAGASNTGELFF,TRBJ2-2,-,TRBV18,-
TGTGCCAGCAGTTTATCGGCGGGGGCGATACTCTACGAGCAGTACTTC,CASSLSAGAILYEQYF,TRBJ2-7,-,TRBV27,-
TGCGCCAGCAGCTTCAGGACTAGAAGAACCTACAATGAGCAGTTCTTC,CASSFRTRRTYNEQFF,TRBJ2-1,-,TRBV4-1,TRBD2
TGTGCCAGCAGCGGCGGACAGGGACTCCAAGAGACCCAGTACTTC,CASSGGQGLQETQYF,TRBJ2-5,once,TRBV5-4,TRBD1
TGTGCCAGCAGTTCAGCGACAGGGGTAGAGACCCAGTACTTC,CASSSATGVETQYF,TRBJ2-5,-,TRBV25-1,TRBD1
TGTGCCAGCAGCCCTCAACCCAGGGGAGAGACCCAGTACTTC,CASSPQPRGETQYF,TRBJ2-5,-,TRBV5-4,-
TGTGCCAGCAGCGAGGGACTAGCGGGGGGAGATACGCAGTATTTT,CASSEGLAGGDTQYF,TRBJ2-3,-,TRBV9,TRBD2
TGCGCCAGCAGCCGGACCCCGGGACTAGGGCAAAGAAGGACCGGGGAGCTGTTTTTT,CASSRTPGLGQRRTGELFF,TRBJ2-2,-,TRBV4-1,TRBD2
TGCGCCAGCAGCCCTGGAGGGTCTACAGTCACAGATACGCAGTATTTT,CASSPGGSTVTDTQYF,TRBJ2-3,-,TRBV5-1,-
TGTGCCAGCAGCGAACAGGGATTCAGCGGTTCACCCCTCCACTTT,CASSEQGFSGSPLHF,TRBJ1-6,-,TRBV9,-
TGTGCCAGTAGTATTAAGGAGGGAATCGAGCAGTACTTC,CASSIKEGIEQYF,TRBJ2-7,-,TRBV19,-
TGTGCCAGTAGCAACGGGGAATGGTATGGCTACACCTTC,CASSNGEWYGYTF,TRBJ1-2,-,TRBV19,-
TGTGCCAGTAGTATAGGCGTGGTGCTAGCTGGGGAGCAGTTCTTC,CASSIGVVLAGEQFF,TRBJ2-1,-,TRBV19,-
TGTGCCAGCACCGCGGGGGGCGGGGCCGTCAATGAGCAGTTCTTC,CASTAGGGAVNEQFF,TRBJ2-1,once,TRBV6-6,TRBD2
TGTGCCACCAGCAGCTGGCAGGGAGGGGAGCAGTACTTC,CATSSWQGGEQYF,TRBJ2-7,-,TRBV15,TRBD2
TGTGCCAGCAGCTCAGTCACCGGGGAGCTGTTTTTT,CASSSVTGELFF,TRBJ2-2,-,TRBV5-4,-
TGTGCCTGGAGGACAGGGACCGACACTGAAGCTTTCTTT,CAWRTGTDTEAFF,TRBJ1-1,-,TRBV30,TRBD1
TGTGCTAGCAGCGTAGGGCAGGGATACACCGGGGAGCTGTTTTTT,CASSVGQGYTGELFF,TRBJ2-2,-,TRBV9,-
TGTGCCTGGGGGGGGACAGGGTTTGGAAACACCATATATTTT,CAWGGTGFGNTIYF,TRBJ1-3,-,TRBV30,TRBD1
TGTGCCAGCAGCCTAGGGGGAGCGATCTTGGATACGCAGTATTTT,CASSLGGAILDTQYF,TRBJ2-3,-,TRBV7-2,-
TGTGCCAGCTCACCACACCGGAAGAGGGCGGGAGATGAAAAACTGTTTTTT,CASSPHRKRAGDEKLFF,TRBJ1-4,-,TRBV18,-
TGTGCCAGCAGCCCAAGAAGTATAGGCGGGGAGACCCAGTACTTC,CASSPRSIGGETQYF,TRBJ2-5,-,TRBV9,-
TGTGCCAGCAGCTTGTTAAAGACGGGGAAAGCTTTCTTT,CASSLLKTGKAFF,TRBJ1-1,-,TRBV5-6,-
TGTGCCAGCAGTCAGACAGGGTATCAGCCCCAGCATTTT,CASSQTGYQPQHF,TRBJ1-5,few,TRBV6-5,TRBD1
TGTGCCAGCAGCTTAAGGGACTCCCAGCCCGAGCAGTTCTTC,CASSLRDSQPEQFF,TRBJ2-1,-,TRBV7-3,-
TGCAGCGTCGGGCTTAGGGCAGGGTTGCACGAGCAGTACTTC,CSVGLRAGLHEQYF,TRBJ2-7,-,TRBV29-1,-
TGTGCCAGCAGCTTCATGGCGGGGGGGTCCGGGGAGCTGTTTTTT,CASSFMAGGSGELFF,TRBJ2-2,-,TRBV11-2,TRBD2
TGCGCCAGCAGCCAAGAAAACAGGTTGGGTTCACCCCTCCACTTT,CASSQENRLGSPLHF,TRBJ1-6,-,TRBV4-1,-
TGTGCCAGCTCACTTACCGGGACAGGGTACGAGCAGTACTTC,CASSLTGTGYEQYF,TRBJ2-7,-,TRBV18,TRBD1
TGTGCCAGCAGCTTAGGGCTAGCGGGGGCCTTCGGGGGGGAGCTGTTTTTT,CASSLGLAGAFGGELFF,TRBJ2-2,-,TRBV7-2,TRBD2
TGCGCCAGCAGCTTGGGCCCGGCAAGGGAGAATGGCTACACCTTC,CASSLGPARENGYTF,TRBJ1-2,once,TRBV5-1,-